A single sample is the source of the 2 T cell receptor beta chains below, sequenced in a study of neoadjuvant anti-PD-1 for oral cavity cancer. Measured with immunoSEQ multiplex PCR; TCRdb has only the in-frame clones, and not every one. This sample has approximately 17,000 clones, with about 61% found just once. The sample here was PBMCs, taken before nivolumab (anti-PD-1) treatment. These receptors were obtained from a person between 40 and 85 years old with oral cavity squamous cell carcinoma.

The CDR3 sequence is CAISGLGYPNEQFF. CDR3 DNA: TGTGCCATCAGCGGACTGGGTTACCCTAATGAGCAGTTCTTC. The V call is TRBV10-3, the J call TRBJ2-1, with D perhaps matching TRBD2 (5 bases). V shed 6 bases and J shed 7 bases, with 16 bases lying between them. Germline values: CDR1 ENHRY, CDR2 SYGVKD. The CDR3 is 14 residues long.

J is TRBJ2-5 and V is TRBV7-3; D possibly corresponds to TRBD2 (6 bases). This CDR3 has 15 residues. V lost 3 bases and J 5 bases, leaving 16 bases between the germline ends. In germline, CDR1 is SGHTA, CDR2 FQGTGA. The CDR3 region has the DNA TGTGCCAGCAGCTTCCTTAGCGGCGGGATTGAGACCCAGTACTTC. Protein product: CASSFLSGGIETQYF.